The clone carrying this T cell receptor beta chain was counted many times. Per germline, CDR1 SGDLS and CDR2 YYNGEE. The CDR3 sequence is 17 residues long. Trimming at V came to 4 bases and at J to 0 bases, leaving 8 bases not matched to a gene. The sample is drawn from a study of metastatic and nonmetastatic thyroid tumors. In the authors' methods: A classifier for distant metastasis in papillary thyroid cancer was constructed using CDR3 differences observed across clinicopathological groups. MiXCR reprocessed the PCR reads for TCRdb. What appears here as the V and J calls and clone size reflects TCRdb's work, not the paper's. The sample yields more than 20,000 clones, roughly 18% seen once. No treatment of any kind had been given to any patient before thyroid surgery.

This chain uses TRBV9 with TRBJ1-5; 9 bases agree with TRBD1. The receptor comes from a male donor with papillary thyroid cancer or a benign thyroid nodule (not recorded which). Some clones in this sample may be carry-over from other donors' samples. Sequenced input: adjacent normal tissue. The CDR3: CASSPGQGQGSNQPQHF. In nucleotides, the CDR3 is TGTGCCAGCAGCCCCGGACAGGGGCAAGGTAGCAATCAGCCCCAGCATTTT.